Reported below is one TCR beta chain. The specificity of this receptor is unknown. No qualities accompany the bases; no much larger clone lies one base away. The data are from a study of OX40 agonist ivuxolimab in advanced cancers. For the study in its entirety: Ivuxolimab was an agonistic, fully human IgG2 monoclonal antibody directed against OX40 (CD134), a costimulatory receptor. Of the roughly 52 dose-escalation patients, hepatocellular carcinoma was present in about 20, melanoma in roughly 15, renal cell carcinoma in 9 and head and neck cancer in 9. Intravenous ivuxolimab was administered to patients every 2 weeks at six dose levels: 0.01, 0.1, 0.3, 1.5, 3 and 10 mg/kg. Prior anti-PD-1, anti-PD-L1 or anti-CTLA-4 therapy was permitted, and checkpoint inhibitors had been received by roughly 40% of dose-escalation patients. The paper reports the monotherapy dose-escalation portion (N of about 47 patients) of the phase I ivuxolimab trial. Peripheral TCRbeta sequencing was intended to test whether TCR sequence diversity was altered and clonal T-cell expansion was caused by ivuxolimab. Three dose-escalation patients achieved partial responses, one with hepatocellular carcinoma and two with cutaneous melanoma. A male proportion of almost 85% and a mean age of approximately 55 years, ranging from 23 to 79, were recorded for the dose-escalation cohort. Here is what the overall study found, with its caveats: The antigen specificity of the peripheral T cells that underwent clonal expansion was not determined. After ivuxolimab, expanded clones were on average more numerous among CD8+ T cells than among CD4+ T cells. At doses of 0.1 to 3.0 mg/kg, clonal expansion of both CD4+ and CD8+ blood T cells was observed from baseline to week 6. In the 0.1-3.0 mg/kg groups, partial responders had among the lowest normalized peripheral clonal expansion, particularly in CD8+ T cells. Low levels of normalized T-cell clonal expansion were also seen in some patients who did not respond.

The trial excluded patients who had a history of autoimmune disease or were on systemic immunosuppression. Peripheral blood for TCR sequencing was drawn from every dose cohort at baseline, at cycle 4 day 1 and at cycle 7 day 1. The samples were taken from a phase I, first-in-human, multicenter, open-label dose-escalation trial of ivuxolimab. Adults with locally advanced or metastatic melanoma, renal cell, hepatocellular, or head and neck squamous cell carcinoma were enrolled in the trial. Before TCR sequencing, CD4+ T cells and CD8+ T cells were sorted from peripheral blood as separate populations. V is cut back by 0 bases and J by 4 bases, with 6 bases in the junction unmatched. The germline V gene supplies CDR1 MNHNS and CDR2 SASEGT. Including the terminal cysteine and phenylalanine, the CDR3 comprises 16 residues. Solely the CDR3 DNA is kept, with 48 bases framed from the first base. To sequence the TCRbeta CDR3 region, genomic DNA was isolated from the sorted cells. TCRbeta CDR3 regions were sequenced using the immunoSEQ Assay. TCRdb provides this immuneACCESS table in a form limited to in-frame rearrangements. Some clones are lacking; in checked studies, under half of them reflect an unresolved V gene, and why the rest are absent is not known. The sample table holds 50,000 to 65,000 clones, of which roughly 82% were seen once. About 3.5% of the sample is in the top ten clones.

Specimen: CD4+ or CD8+ T cells sorted from blood, collected in a trial of the OX40 agonist ivuxolimab. This chain joins TRBV6-1 to TRBJ1-2; the junction holds 9 bases that match TRBD1. This clonotype originated in an adult with an advanced solid tumor such as melanoma, head and neck, liver or kidney cancer. The CDR3 protein sequence reads: CASSEAPRTGAYGYTF. The nucleotides read TGTGCCAGCAGTGAAGCTCCAAGGACAGGGGCCTATGGCTACACCTTC.